Reported below is one T cell receptor (beta chain). The antigen is undetermined. The germline CDR1 and CDR2 sequences are DFQATT and SNEGSKA (reference sequence). CDR3 length: 13 residues. A second PCR, run for about 6 to 12 cycles, used a sample-barcoded 5' primer plus a J-beta primer mix. TCRdb re-called the 5' RACE reads through MiXCR, storing one row per CDR3 protein. In the table there are hundreds of thousands of distinct CDR3 sequences, about 53% of which are singletons. This record comes from a study of blood T cells in healthy people across ages. Whole-study context: Capture via template switching afforded approximately one barcoded beta molecule per two T cells.

Overall study results and limits: Considered underestimates were the diversity estimates obtained from one million T cells.

The sample consisted of blood. This rearrangement joins TRBV20-1 to TRBJ2-7; D unresolved. The J call may be incorrect, as the DNA end agrees better with TRBJ2-5. This TCR came from a man aged 80 or over in good health. The CDR3 loop is CSAIGPYEETQYF. The CDR3 DNA sequence: TGCAGTGCTATTGGACCCTACGAGGAGACCCAGTACTTC.